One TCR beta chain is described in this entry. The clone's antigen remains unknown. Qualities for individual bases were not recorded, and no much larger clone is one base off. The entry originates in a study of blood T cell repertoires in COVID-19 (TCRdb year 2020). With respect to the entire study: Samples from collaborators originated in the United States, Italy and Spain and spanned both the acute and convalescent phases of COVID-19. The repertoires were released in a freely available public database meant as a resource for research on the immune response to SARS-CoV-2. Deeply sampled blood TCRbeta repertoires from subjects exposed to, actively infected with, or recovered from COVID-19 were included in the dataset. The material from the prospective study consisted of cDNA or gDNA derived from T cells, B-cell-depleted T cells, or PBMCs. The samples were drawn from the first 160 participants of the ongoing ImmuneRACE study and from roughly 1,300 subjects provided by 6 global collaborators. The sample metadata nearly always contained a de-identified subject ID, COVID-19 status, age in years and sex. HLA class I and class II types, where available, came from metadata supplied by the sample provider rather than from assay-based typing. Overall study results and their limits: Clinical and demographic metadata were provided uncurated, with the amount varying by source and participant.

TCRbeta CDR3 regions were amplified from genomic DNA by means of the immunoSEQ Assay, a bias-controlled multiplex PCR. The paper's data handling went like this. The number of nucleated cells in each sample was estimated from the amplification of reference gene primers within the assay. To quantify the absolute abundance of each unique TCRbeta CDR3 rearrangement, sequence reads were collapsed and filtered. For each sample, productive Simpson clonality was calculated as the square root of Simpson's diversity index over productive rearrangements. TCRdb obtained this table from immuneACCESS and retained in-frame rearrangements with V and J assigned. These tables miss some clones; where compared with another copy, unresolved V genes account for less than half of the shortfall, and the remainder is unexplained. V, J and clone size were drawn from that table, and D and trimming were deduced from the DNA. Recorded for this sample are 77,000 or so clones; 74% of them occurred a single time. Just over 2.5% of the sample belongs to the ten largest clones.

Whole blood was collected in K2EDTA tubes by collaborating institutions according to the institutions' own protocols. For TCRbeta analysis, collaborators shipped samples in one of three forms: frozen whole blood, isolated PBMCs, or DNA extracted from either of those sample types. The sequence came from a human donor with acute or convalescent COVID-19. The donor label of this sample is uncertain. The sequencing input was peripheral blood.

The CDR3 in this case is CATARDRNTGELFF. The nucleotide sequence reads TGCGCCACGGCGCGGGACAGGAACACCGGGGAGCTGTTTTTT. Recombination linked TRBV10-2 to TRBJ2-2; the D gene is perhaps TRBD1, on 7 matching bases. From the cysteine up to the phenylalanine, the CDR3 has a length of 14 residues. Only the CDR3 part of the read is kept: 42 bases, read in frame from the first base. Between the V and J ends, shortened by 10 bases and 1 base respectively, the junction contains 13 bases. CDR1 and CDR2 are read off the germline V gene as WSHSY and SAAADI.